This paragraph covers one T cell receptor beta chain sequence. Methods used by the authors: Estimates of nucleated cell counts were drawn from the amplification of reference gene primers. The protocol was immunoSEQ multiplex PCR, while the TCRdb copy is restricted to in-frame clones and leaves out a portion. V and J calls and clone size are those listed in that table; D and trimming were worked out from the DNA. The table lists 130,000 or so clones, about nine tenths of them singletons, with over 2% in the top ten. The data originate from a study of blood T cell repertoires in COVID-19. Study context: Researchers got acute and convalescent COVID-19 samples from the United States, Italy and Spain. The analysed material was cDNA or gDNA that came from T cells, B-cell-depleted T cells, or PBMCs.

Patients of the Seattle cohort, enrolled during active infection, were followed longitudinally. Germline loops: CDR1 LGHNA, CDR2 YNFKEQ. The CDR3 consists of 17 residues. V was shortened by 4 bases and J by 2 bases, with 17 bases between the two germline ends. The sequence was collected from a human donor with COVID-19, enrolled during active disease. The donor label of this sample is uncertain. V usage is TRBV4-2 and J usage is TRBJ1-4, with D maybe TRBD1 (6 bases). Sequenced: peripheral blood. The CDR3 is CASSLGGGSGTNEKLFF. DNA of the CDR3: TGTGCCAGCAGCCTAGGGGGGGGCTCAGGGACTAATGAAAAACTGTTTTTT.